The rows below give T cell receptor beta chains drawn from one sample of a study of cytomegalovirus exposure and HLA in healthy donors. The method was immunoSEQ multiplex PCR; TCRdb's version includes in-frame clones alone and lacks a portion of them. The data hold 130,000 or so clones, with 80% to 90% observed a single time. Sequencing input: PBMCs. These TCRs come from a man aged 40-50 years in good health and CMV-seronegative. CDR3s include the opening cysteine and the closing phenylalanine or tryptophan. Each record gives: J gene, D gene, clone size, V gene, CDR3 DNA, CDR3 protein. The D gene is left open where the match is weak. Where a row states a size, it is once, few, many or the class of an expanded clone; other rows omit it.

j_gene: TRBJ2-7; d_gene: TRBD1; abundance: NA; v_gene: TRBV2; CDR3nt: TGTGCCAGCAGTACGCGGACAGGCAACTCCTACGAGCAGTACTTC; CDR3aa: CASSTRTGNSYEQYF
j_gene: TRBJ1-6; d_gene: TRBD1; abundance: NA; v_gene: TRBV28; CDR3nt: TGTGCCAGCAGATCTCCGGGACAGGGCCAGGGGTATAATTCACCCCTCCACTTT; CDR3aa: CASRSPGQGQGYNSPLHF
j_gene: TRBJ1-5; d_gene: TRBD1; abundance: NA; v_gene: TRBV5-1; CDR3nt: TGCGCCAGCAGCACCGGACAGGGCGCAGGGATCGAGCCCCAGCATTTT; CDR3aa: CASSTGQGAGIEPQHF
j_gene: TRBJ2-1; d_gene: TRBD2; abundance: NA; v_gene: TRBV9; CDR3nt: TGTGCCAGCAGCGTAGTTGCAGCGGGAGGGCCTGTTTCCTACAATGAGCAGTTCTTC; CDR3aa: CASSVVAAGGPVSYNEQFF
j_gene: TRBJ2-7; d_gene: NA; abundance: NA; v_gene: TRBV2; CDR3nt: TGTGCCGGCAGTGCGGTCGTTCAGGGCTACGAGCAGTACTTC; CDR3aa: CAGSAVVQGYEQYF
j_gene: TRBJ1-4; d_gene: NA; abundance: NA; v_gene: TRBV25-1; CDR3nt: TGTGCCAGCAGTGAATCTGGAGGGTGGCGGGGGAATGAAAAACTGTTTTTT; CDR3aa: CASSESGGWRGNEKLFF
j_gene: TRBJ1-5; d_gene: NA; abundance: NA; v_gene: TRBV19; CDR3nt: TGTGCCAGTAGCCCGACCCTGGGGGGGGCAGGTCAGCCCCAGCATTTT; CDR3aa: CASSPTLGGAGQPQHF
j_gene: TRBJ2-1; d_gene: NA; abundance: NA; v_gene: TRBV15; CDR3nt: TGTGCCACCAGCAGAGAAATGCGGAATGAGCAGTTCTTC; CDR3aa: CATSREMRNEQFF
j_gene: TRBJ1-1; d_gene: TRBD1; abundance: NA; v_gene: TRBV19; CDR3nt: TGTGCCAGTAGTCCGGGACAGCCGTACACTGAAGCTTTCTTT; CDR3aa: CASSPGQPYTEAFF
j_gene: TRBJ1-2; d_gene: TRBD1; abundance: NA; v_gene: TRBV7-6; CDR3nt: TGTGCCAGCAGCTTTGGGGCTTTGGGGACAGGAGGCGGCTACACCTTC; CDR3aa: CASSFGALGTGGGYTF
j_gene: TRBJ2-7; d_gene: NA; abundance: NA; v_gene: TRBV5-4; CDR3nt: TGTGCCAGCAGCCCCTCCGGGGGGCGCCCCTACGAGCAGTACTTC; CDR3aa: CASSPSGGRPYEQYF
j_gene: TRBJ1-6; d_gene: NA; abundance: NA; v_gene: TRBV7-9; CDR3nt: TGTGCCAGCAGCCCGGCGGGACCTGATAATTCACCCCTCCACTTT; CDR3aa: CASSPAGPDNSPLHF
j_gene: TRBJ1-5; d_gene: TRBD1; abundance: NA; v_gene: TRBV30; CDR3nt: TGTGCCTGGAAAAGTACGACAGGGGGGAATCAGCCCCAGCATTTT; CDR3aa: CAWKSTTGGNQPQHF
j_gene: TRBJ1-1; d_gene: NA; abundance: NA; v_gene: TRBV28; CDR3nt: TGTGCCAGCAGTTTAGGGCAGGGAACTTTCTTT; CDR3aa: CASSLGQGTFF
j_gene: TRBJ1-1; d_gene: NA; abundance: NA; v_gene: TRBV27; CDR3nt: TGTGCCAGCAGTGTACAGGGTAACACTGAAGCTTTCTTT; CDR3aa: CASSVQGNTEAFF
j_gene: TRBJ2-1; d_gene: NA; abundance: NA; v_gene: TRBV27; CDR3nt: TGTGCCAGCTCCCCAGGCGGGGCAGGACGAAGGCTGGGGGTCTTC; CDR3aa: CASSPGGAGRRLGVF
j_gene: TRBJ2-3; d_gene: NA; abundance: NA; v_gene: TRBV7-9; CDR3nt: TGTGCCAGCAGCTTAAGACAGGTTCCGTCAGATACGCAGTATTTT; CDR3aa: CASSLRQVPSDTQYF
j_gene: TRBJ2-2; d_gene: TRBD2; abundance: NA; v_gene: TRBV19; CDR3nt: TGTGCCAGCAGTTCGGCACACGCGGGAGGATTGGCCGGGGAGCTGTTTTTT; CDR3aa: CASSSAHAGGLAGELFF
j_gene: TRBJ1-3; d_gene: NA; abundance: NA; v_gene: TRBV5-1; CDR3nt: TGCGCCAGCAGCTTGGTTCCAGTGACAAGCTCTGGAAACACCATATATTTT; CDR3aa: CASSLVPVTSSGNTIYF
j_gene: TRBJ2-2; d_gene: NA; abundance: NA; v_gene: TRBV7-6; CDR3nt: TGTGCCAGCAGCCCCGCGTCACAGGGAGGGACCGGGGAGCTGTTTTTT; CDR3aa: CASSPASQGGTGELFF
j_gene: TRBJ2-1; d_gene: NA; abundance: NA; v_gene: TRBV11-2; CDR3nt: TGTGCCAGCAGCTTTACCACGGACAATGAGCAGTTCTTC; CDR3aa: CASSFTTDNEQFF
j_gene: TRBJ2-2; d_gene: NA; abundance: NA; v_gene: TRBV7-2; CDR3nt: TGTGCCAGCAGCTTTTATAGGACTGGCACCGGGGAGCTGTTTTTT; CDR3aa: CASSFYRTGTGELFF
j_gene: TRBJ1-2; d_gene: NA; abundance: NA; v_gene: TRBV11-1; CDR3nt: TGTGCCAGCAGAAAAAGCCCAGGGAACTATGGCTACACCTTC; CDR3aa: CASRKSPGNYGYTF
j_gene: TRBJ2-5; d_gene: TRBD1; abundance: NA; v_gene: TRBV28; CDR3nt: TGTGCCAGCAGAGGACAGGGGACGAAGGAGACCCAGTACTTC; CDR3aa: CASRGQGTKETQYF
j_gene: TRBJ1-1; d_gene: NA; abundance: NA; v_gene: TRBV5-5; CDR3nt: TGTGCCAGCAGCTTGGAAGCAGGGCCGAACACTGAAGCTTTCTTT; CDR3aa: CASSLEAGPNTEAFF
j_gene: TRBJ1-5; d_gene: NA; abundance: NA; v_gene: TRBV19; CDR3nt: TGTGCCAGTAGTCAGGGTAGGGGTCAGCCCCAGCATTTT; CDR3aa: CASSQGRGQPQHF
j_gene: TRBJ2-6; d_gene: NA; abundance: NA; v_gene: TRBV7-2; CDR3nt: TGTGCCAGCAGCGCACAGGGCGGCTCTGGGGCCAACGGCCTGACTTTC; CDR3aa: CASSAQGGSGANGLTF
j_gene: TRBJ1-2; d_gene: TRBD1; abundance: NA; v_gene: TRBV5-1; CDR3nt: TGCGCCAGCAGCTCCGGACAGGAGGGCTACACCTTC; CDR3aa: CASSSGQEGYTF
j_gene: TRBJ2-7; d_gene: TRBD1; abundance: few; v_gene: TRBV5-4; CDR3nt: TGTGCCAGCAGCTTGGGACAGGGGCTCTACGAGCAGTACTTC; CDR3aa: CASSLGQGLYEQYF
j_gene: TRBJ1-4; d_gene: NA; abundance: NA; v_gene: TRBV4-3; CDR3nt: TGCGCCAGCAGCCAAGAGCGTAGCCAAAATGAAAAACTGTTTTTT; CDR3aa: CASSQERSQNEKLFF
j_gene: TRBJ2-4; d_gene: NA; abundance: NA; v_gene: TRBV7-9; CDR3nt: TGTGCCAGCAGCTTAGACCAGGGAGGCATTCAGTACTTC; CDR3aa: CASSLDQGGIQYF
j_gene: TRBJ1-1; d_gene: NA; abundance: NA; v_gene: TRBV10-3; CDR3nt: TGTGCCATCTCTTTGAGAGGGGGAGATACTGAAGCTTTCTTT; CDR3aa: CAISLRGGDTEAFF
j_gene: TRBJ1-5; d_gene: NA; abundance: NA; v_gene: TRBV2; CDR3nt: TGTGCCAGCACGGCGTCGGAGGGCAATCAGCCCCAGCATTTT; CDR3aa: CASTASEGNQPQHF
j_gene: TRBJ1-2; d_gene: TRBD1; abundance: NA; v_gene: TRBV15; CDR3nt: TGTGCCACCTTGACAGGGGGCGGTGGCTACACCTTC; CDR3aa: CATLTGGGGYTF
j_gene: TRBJ2-2; d_gene: TRBD2; abundance: NA; v_gene: TRBV30; CDR3nt: TGTGCCTGGAAGTCTAGCGGGAGGGCCAACACCGGGGAGCTGTTTTTT; CDR3aa: CAWKSSGRANTGELFF
j_gene: TRBJ2-2; d_gene: NA; abundance: NA; v_gene: TRBV5-1; CDR3nt: TGCGCCAGCAGCTTGCGCCCCGGAGATACCGGGGAGCTGTTTTTT; CDR3aa: CASSLRPGDTGELFF
j_gene: TRBJ1-2; d_gene: NA; abundance: NA; v_gene: TRBV30; CDR3nt: TGTGCCACCTCGACAGGCTCAGGCGGCTACACCTTC; CDR3aa: CATSTGSGGYTF
j_gene: TRBJ1-1; d_gene: NA; abundance: NA; v_gene: TRBV30; CDR3nt: TGTGCCTGGAGTGAGATGGGGGCTACTGAAGCTTTCTTT; CDR3aa: CAWSEMGATEAFF
j_gene: TRBJ2-2; d_gene: NA; abundance: NA; v_gene: TRBV2; CDR3nt: TGTGCCAGCAACCCCTCGAGGGCGGGCGGGGAGCTGTTTTTT; CDR3aa: CASNPSRAGGELFF
j_gene: TRBJ1-1; d_gene: TRBD1; abundance: NA; v_gene: TRBV11-2; CDR3nt: TGTGCCAGCAGCAGACAGGGGCGGAACACTGAAGCTTTCTTT; CDR3aa: CASSRQGRNTEAFF
j_gene: TRBJ1-5; d_gene: NA; abundance: few; v_gene: TRBV18; CDR3nt: TGTGCCAGCTCACCGGCTGGAGGGAGTAATCAGCCCCAGCATTTT; CDR3aa: CASSPAGGSNQPQHF
j_gene: TRBJ2-7; d_gene: TRBD2; abundance: once; v_gene: TRBV28; CDR3nt: TGTGCCAGCAGTTTAATAGGGACTAGCGGGGTCCACGAGCAGTACTTC; CDR3aa: CASSLIGTSGVHEQYF
j_gene: TRBJ1-1; d_gene: NA; abundance: NA; v_gene: TRBV30; CDR3nt: TGTGCCTGGAGGCACCAAGGAGACACTGAAGCTTTCTTT; CDR3aa: CAWRHQGDTEAFF
j_gene: TRBJ2-7; d_gene: TRBD2; abundance: NA; v_gene: TRBV19; CDR3nt: TGTGCCAGTATGCCGGCGGGGGTTTATTCCTACGAGCAGTACTTC; CDR3aa: CASMPAGVYSYEQYF
j_gene: TRBJ1-5; d_gene: NA; abundance: NA; v_gene: TRBV29-1; CDR3nt: TGCAGCGTTGGAGCCAGGGTCAGCAATCAGCCCCAGCATTTT; CDR3aa: CSVGARVSNQPQHF
j_gene: TRBJ2-7; d_gene: TRBD1; abundance: NA; v_gene: TRBV10-3; CDR3nt: TGTGCCAGCAGTGAAGCCGGGACAGGGGGCTACGAGCAGTACTTC; CDR3aa: CASSEAGTGGYEQYF
j_gene: TRBJ2-5; d_gene: NA; abundance: few; v_gene: TRBV6-5; CDR3nt: TGTGCCAGCAGTTACTCGTCCCACCAGTACTTC; CDR3aa: CASSYSSHQYF
j_gene: TRBJ2-1; d_gene: TRBD1; abundance: NA; v_gene: TRBV7-9; CDR3nt: TGTGCCAGCAGCTTAGGGGACAGGGAACTCAATGAGCAGTTCTTC; CDR3aa: CASSLGDRELNEQFF